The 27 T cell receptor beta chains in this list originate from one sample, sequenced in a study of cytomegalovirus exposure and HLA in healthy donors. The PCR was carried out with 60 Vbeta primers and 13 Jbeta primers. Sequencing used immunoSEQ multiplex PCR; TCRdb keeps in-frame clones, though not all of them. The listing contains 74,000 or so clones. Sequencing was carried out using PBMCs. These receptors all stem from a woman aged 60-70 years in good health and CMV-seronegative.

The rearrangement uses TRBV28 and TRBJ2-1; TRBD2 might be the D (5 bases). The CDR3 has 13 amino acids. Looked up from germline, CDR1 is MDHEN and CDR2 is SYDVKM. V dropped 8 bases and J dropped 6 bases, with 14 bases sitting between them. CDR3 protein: CASQVGGRNEQFF. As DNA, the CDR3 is TGTGCCAGCCAGGTAGGAGGACGCAATGAGCAGTTCTTC.

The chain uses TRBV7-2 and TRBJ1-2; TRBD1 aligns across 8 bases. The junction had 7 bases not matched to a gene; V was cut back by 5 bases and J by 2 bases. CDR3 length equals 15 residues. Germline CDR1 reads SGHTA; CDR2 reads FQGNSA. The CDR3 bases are TGTGCCAGCAGCCCAGGACAGGGCCGAAACTATGGCTACACCTTC. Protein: CASSPGQGRNYGYTF.

In nucleotides, the CDR3 is TGTGCCAGCAGCTTAGGTGCGGGACCGTTCACAGATACGCAGTATTTT. Encoded protein: CASSLGAGPFTDTQYF. The chain combines TRBV11-2 with TRBJ2-3, with D perhaps matching TRBD2 (6 bases). Germline V lookup: CDR1 SGHAT, CDR2 FQNNGV. The V end was cut by 1 base, the J end by 2 bases, with 13 bases between. This CDR3 region has 16 residues.

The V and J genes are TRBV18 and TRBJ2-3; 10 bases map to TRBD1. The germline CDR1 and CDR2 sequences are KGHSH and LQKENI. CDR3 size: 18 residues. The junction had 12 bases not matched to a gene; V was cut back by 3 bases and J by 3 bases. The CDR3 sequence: CASSPGRWRTGGTDTQYF. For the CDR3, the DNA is TGTGCCAGCTCACCGGGTCGGTGGAGGACAGGGGGGACAGATACGCAGTATTTT.

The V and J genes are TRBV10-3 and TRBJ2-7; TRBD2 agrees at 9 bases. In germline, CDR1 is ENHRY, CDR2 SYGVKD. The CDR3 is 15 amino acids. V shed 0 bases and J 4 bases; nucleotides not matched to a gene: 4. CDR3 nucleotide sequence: TGTGCCATCAGTGAGTCGGGTAGCGGGAGATACGAGCAGTACTTC. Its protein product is CAISESGSGRYEQYF.

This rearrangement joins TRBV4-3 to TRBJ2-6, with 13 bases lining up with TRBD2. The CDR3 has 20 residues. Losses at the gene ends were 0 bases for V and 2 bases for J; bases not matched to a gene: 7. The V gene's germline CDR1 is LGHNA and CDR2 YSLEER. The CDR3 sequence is CASSQDRATSGRTGANVLTF. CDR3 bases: TGCGCCAGCAGCCAAGATAGGGCGACTAGCGGGAGGACTGGGGCCAACGTCCTGACTTTC.

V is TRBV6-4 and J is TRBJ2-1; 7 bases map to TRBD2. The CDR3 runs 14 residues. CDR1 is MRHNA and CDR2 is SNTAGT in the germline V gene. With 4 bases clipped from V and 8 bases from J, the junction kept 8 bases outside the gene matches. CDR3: CASSALGGADEQFF. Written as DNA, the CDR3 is TGTGCCAGCAGTGCCCTGGGAGGGGCCGATGAGCAGTTCTTC.

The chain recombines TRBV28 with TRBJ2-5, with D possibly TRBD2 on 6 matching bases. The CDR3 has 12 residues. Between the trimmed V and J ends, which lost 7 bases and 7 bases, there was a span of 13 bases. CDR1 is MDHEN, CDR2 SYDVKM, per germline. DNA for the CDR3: TGTGCCAGCACCTGGGGGGTAGGGACCCAGTACTTC. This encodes CASTWGVGTQYF.

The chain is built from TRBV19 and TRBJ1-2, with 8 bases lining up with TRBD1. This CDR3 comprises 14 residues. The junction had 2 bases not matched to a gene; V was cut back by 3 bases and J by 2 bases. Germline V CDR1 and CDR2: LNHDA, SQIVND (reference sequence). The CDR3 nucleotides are TGTGCCAGTAGTATGGCAGGGGGCAACTATGGCTACACCTTC. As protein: CASSMAGGNYGYTF.

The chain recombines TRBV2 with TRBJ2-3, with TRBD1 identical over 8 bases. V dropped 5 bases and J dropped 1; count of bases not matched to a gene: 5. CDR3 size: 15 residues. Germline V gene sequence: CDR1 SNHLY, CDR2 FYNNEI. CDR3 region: CASSPTGVGTDTQYF. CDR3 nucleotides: TGTGCCAGCAGTCCGACAGGGGTCGGCACAGATACGCAGTATTTT.

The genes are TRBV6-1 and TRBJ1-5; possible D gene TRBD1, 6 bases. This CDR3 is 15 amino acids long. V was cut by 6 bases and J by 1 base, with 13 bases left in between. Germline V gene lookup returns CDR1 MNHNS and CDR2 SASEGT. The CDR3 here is CASSGQSDSNQPQHF. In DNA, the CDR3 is TGTGCCAGCAGCGGACAGAGTGACAGCAATCAGCCCCAGCATTTT.

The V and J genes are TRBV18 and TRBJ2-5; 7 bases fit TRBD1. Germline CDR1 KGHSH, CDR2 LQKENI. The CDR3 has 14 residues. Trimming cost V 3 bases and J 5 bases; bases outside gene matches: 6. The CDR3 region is CASSPGDREETQYF. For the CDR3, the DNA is TGTGCCAGCTCACCGGGGGACAGAGAGGAGACCCAGTACTTC. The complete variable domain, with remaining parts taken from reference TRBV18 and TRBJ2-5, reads NAGVMQNPRHLVRRRGQEARLRCSPMKGHSHVYWYRQLPEEGLKFMVYLQKENIIDESGMPKERFSAEFPKEGPSILRIQQVVRGDSAAYFCASSPGDREETQYFGPGTRLLVL.

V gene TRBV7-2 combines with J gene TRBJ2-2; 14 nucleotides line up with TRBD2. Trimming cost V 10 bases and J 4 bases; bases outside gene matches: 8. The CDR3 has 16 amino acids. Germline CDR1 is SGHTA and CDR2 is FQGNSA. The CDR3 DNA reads TGTGCCATCGGGGGGACTAGCGGGAGACCCACCGGGGAGCTGTTTTTT. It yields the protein CAIGGTSGRPTGELFF.

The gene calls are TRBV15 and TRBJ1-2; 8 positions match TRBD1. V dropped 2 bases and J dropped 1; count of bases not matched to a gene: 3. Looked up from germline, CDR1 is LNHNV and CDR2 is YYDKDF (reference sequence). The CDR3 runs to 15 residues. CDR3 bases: TGTGCCACCAGCAGAAGACAGGGGAGTAACTATGGCTACACCTTC. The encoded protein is CATSRRQGSNYGYTF. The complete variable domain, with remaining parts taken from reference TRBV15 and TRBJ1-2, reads DAMVIQNPRYQVTQFGKPVTLSCSQTLNHNVMYWYQQKSSQAPKLLFHYYDKDFNNEADTPDNFQSRRPNTSFCFLDIRSPGLGDTAMYLCATSRRQGSNYGYTFGSGTRLTVV.

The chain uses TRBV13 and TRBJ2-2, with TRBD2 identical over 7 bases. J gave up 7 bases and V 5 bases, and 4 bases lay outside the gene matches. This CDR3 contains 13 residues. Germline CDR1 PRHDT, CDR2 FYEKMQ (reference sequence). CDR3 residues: CASSPREYGELFF. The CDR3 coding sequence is TGTGCCAGCAGCCCGCGGGAGTACGGGGAGCTGTTTTTT.

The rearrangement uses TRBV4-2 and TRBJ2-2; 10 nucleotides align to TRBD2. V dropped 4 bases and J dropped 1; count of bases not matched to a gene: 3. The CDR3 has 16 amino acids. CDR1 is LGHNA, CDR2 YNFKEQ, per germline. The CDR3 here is CASSLLAGGNTGELFF. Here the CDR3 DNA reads TGTGCCAGCAGCCTTTTAGCGGGAGGGAACACCGGGGAGCTGTTTTTT.

The CDR3 DNA sequence: TGTGCCAGCAGGACAGGGGGCAACACAGATACGCAGTATTTT. Encoded protein: CASRTGGNTDTQYF. The J gene is TRBJ2-3, the V gene TRBV28, with TRBD1 matching over 10 bases. This CDR3 has 14 residues. J gave up 2 bases and V 6 bases, and 2 bases lay outside the gene matches. From germline, CDR1 is MDHEN and CDR2 SYDVKM.

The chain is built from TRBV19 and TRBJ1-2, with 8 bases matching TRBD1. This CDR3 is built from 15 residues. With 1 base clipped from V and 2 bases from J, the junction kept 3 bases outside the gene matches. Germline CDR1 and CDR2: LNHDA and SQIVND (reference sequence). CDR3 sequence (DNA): TGTGCCAGTAGTATAGCTGGACAGGGAAACTATGGCTACACCTTC. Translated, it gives CASSIAGQGNYGYTF.

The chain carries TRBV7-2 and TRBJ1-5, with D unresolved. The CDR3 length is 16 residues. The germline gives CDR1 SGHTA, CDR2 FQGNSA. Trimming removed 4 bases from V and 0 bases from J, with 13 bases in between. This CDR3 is CASSSAAEGSNQPQHF. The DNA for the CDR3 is TGTGCCAGCAGCTCGGCCGCCGAGGGTAGCAATCAGCCCCAGCATTTT.

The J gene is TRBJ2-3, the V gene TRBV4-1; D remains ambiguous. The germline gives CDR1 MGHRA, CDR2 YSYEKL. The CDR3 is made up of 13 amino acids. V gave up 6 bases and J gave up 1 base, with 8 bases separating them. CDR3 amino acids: CASSGQGTDTQYF. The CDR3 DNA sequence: TGCGCCAGCAGTGGTCAGGGCACAGATACGCAGTATTTT.

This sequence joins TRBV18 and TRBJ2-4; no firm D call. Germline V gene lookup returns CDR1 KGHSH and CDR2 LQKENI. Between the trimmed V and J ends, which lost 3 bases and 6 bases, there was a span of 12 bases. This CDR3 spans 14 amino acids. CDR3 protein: CASSPPGILNIQYF. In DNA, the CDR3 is TGTGCCAGCTCACCTCCGGGTATCCTAAACATTCAGTACTTC.

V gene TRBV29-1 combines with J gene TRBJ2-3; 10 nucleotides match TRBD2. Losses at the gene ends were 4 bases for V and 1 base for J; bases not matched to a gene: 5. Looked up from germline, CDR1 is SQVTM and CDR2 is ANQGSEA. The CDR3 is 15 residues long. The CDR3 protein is CSVGGGTSGTDTQYF. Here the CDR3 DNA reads TGCAGCGTTGGGGGTGGGACTAGCGGCACAGATACGCAGTATTTT.

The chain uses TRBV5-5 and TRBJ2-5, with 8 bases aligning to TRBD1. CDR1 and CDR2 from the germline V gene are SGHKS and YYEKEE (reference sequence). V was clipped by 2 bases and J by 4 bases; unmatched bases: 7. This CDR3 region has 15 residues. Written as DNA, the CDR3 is TGTGCCAGCAGCTTTTCAGGGGGCATAACAGAGACCCAGTACTTC. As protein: CASSFSGGITETQYF.

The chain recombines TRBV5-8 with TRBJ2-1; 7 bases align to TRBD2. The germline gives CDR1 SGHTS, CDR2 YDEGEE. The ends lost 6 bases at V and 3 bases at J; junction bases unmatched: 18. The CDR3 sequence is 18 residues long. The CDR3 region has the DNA TGTGCCAGCACCCTTGGCGGGAGAGGACTAAGGCTCTACAATGAGCAGTTCTTC. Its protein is CASTLGGRGLRLYNEQFF.

In nucleotides, the CDR3 is TGTGCCAGCAGCTTCGGGGGGAGTAATGAGCAGTTCTTC. This sequence encodes CASSFGGSNEQFF. The chain combines TRBV7-2 with TRBJ2-1; TRBD2 matches at 7 bases. V was pared by 3 bases and J by 7 bases, with 3 bases of the junction left unmatched. In germline, CDR1 is SGHTA, CDR2 FQGNSA. The CDR3 sequence is 13 residues long.

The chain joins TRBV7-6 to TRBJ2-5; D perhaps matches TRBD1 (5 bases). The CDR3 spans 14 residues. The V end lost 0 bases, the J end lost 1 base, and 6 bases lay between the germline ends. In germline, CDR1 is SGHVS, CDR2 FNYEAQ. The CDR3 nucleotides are TGTGCCAGCAGCTTAGCCCAGGGCCAAGAGACCCAGTACTTC. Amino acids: CASSLAQGQETQYF.

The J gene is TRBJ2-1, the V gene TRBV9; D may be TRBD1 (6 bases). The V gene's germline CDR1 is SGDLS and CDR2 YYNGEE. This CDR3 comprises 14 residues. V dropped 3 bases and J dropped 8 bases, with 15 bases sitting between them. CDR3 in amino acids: CASSAETGFDEQFF. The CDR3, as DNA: TGTGCCAGCAGCGCGGAAACAGGGTTCGATGAGCAGTTCTTC. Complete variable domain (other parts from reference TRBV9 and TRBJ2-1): DSGVTQTPKHLITATGQRVTLRCSPRSGDLSVYWYQQSLDQGLQFLIQYYNGEERAKGNILERFSAQQFPDLHSELNLSSLELGDSALYFCASSAETGFDEQFFGPGTRLTVL.